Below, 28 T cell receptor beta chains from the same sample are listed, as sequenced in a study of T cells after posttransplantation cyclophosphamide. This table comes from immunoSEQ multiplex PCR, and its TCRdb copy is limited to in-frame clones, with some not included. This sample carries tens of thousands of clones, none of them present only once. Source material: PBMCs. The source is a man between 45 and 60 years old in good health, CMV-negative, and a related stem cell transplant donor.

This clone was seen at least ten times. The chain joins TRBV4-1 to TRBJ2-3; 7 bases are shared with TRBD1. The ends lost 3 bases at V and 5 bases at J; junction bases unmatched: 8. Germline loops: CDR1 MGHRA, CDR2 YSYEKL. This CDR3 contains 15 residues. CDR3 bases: TGCGCCAGCAGCCATTTGTGGGACAGAGAAGATACGCAGTATTTT. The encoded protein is CASSHLWDREDTQYF.

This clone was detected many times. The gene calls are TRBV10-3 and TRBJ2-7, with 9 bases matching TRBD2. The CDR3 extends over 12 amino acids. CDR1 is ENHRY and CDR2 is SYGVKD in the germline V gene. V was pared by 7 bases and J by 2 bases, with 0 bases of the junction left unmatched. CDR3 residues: CAITSGAYEQYF. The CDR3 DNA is TGTGCCATCACTAGCGGGGCCTACGAGCAGTACTTC.

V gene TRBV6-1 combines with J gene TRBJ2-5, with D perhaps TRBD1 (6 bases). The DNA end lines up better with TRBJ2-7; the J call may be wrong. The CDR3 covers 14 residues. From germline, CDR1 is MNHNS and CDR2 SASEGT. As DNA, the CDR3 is TGTGCCAGCAGTCCCGGGACACAGTCCTACGAGCAGTACTTC. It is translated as CASSPGTQSYEQYF.

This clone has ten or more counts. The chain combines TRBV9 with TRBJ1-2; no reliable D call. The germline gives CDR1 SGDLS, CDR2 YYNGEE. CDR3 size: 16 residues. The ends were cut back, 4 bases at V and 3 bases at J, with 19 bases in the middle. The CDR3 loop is CASSPTGDGTYYGYTF. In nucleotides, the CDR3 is TGTGCCAGCAGCCCGACGGGAGACGGTACTTACTATGGCTACACCTTC.

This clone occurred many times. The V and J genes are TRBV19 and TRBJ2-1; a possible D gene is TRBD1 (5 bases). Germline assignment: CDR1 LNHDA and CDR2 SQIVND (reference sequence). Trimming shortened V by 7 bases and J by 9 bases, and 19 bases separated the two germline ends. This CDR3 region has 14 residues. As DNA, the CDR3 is TGTGCCAGTACCCCCGGGTGGACAATCAGTGAGCAGTTCTTC. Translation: CASTPGWTISEQFF.

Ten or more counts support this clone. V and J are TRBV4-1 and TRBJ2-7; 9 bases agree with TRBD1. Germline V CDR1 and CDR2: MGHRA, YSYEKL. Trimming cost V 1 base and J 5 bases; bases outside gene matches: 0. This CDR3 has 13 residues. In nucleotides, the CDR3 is TGCGCCAGCAGCCAAGGACAGGGGGACGAGCAGTACTTC. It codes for CASSQGQGDEQYF.

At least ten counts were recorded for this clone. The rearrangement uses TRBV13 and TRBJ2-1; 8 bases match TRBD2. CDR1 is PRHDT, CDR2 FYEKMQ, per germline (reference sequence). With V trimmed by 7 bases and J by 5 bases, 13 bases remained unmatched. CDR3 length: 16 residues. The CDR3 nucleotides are TGTGCCAGCACCCCTTTTTCCGCGGGAGGCCACAATGAGCAGTTCTTC. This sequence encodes CASTPFSAGGHNEQFF.

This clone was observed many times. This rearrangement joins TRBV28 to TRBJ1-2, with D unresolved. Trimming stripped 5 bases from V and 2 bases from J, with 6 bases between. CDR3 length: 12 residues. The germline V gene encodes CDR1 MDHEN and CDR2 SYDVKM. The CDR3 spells CASSPGNYGYTF. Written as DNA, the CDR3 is TGTGCCAGCAGTCCGGGGAACTATGGCTACACCTTC.

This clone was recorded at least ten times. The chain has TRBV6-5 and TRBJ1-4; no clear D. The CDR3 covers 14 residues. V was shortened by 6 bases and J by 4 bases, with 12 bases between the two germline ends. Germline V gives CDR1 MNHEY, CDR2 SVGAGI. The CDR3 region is CASRISYNNEKLFF. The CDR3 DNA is TGTGCCAGCAGGATATCCTATAATAATGAAAAACTGTTTTTT.

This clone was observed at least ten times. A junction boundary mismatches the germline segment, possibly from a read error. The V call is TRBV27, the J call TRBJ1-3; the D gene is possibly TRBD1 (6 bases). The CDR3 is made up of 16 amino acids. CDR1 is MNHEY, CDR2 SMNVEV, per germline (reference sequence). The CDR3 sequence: CASLHFGGAPGNTMYF. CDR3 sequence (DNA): TGTGCCAGCCTACACTTTGGGGGGGCGCCTGGAAACACCATGTATTTT.

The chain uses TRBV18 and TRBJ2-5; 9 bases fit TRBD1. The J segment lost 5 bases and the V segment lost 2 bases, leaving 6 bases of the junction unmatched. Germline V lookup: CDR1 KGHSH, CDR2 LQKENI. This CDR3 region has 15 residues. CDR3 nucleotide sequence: TGTGCCAGCTCACCAGGCACAGGGGGCAGGGAGACCCAGTACTTC. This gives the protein CASSPGTGGRETQYF.

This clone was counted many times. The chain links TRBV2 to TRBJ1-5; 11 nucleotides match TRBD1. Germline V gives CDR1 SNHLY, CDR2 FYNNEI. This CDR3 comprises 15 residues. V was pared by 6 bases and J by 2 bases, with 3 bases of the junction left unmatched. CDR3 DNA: TGTGCCAGCAGGGGGGGACAGGGGGGCAATCAGCCCCAGCATTTT. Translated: CASRGGQGGNQPQHF.

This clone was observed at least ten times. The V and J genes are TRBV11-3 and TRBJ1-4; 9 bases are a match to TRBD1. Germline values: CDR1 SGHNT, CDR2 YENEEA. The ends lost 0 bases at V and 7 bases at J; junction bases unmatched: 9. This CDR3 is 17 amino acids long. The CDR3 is CASSLDSKGQGFEKLFF. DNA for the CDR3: TGTGCCAGCAGCTTAGACTCGAAAGGACAGGGGTTTGAAAAACTGTTTTTT.

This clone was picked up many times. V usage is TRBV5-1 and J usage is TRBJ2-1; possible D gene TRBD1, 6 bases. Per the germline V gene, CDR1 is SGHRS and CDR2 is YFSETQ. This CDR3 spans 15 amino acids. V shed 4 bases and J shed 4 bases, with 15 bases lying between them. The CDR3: CASSPETDRYNEQFF. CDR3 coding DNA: TGCGCCAGCAGCCCCGAAACCGACAGGTACAATGAGCAGTTCTTC.

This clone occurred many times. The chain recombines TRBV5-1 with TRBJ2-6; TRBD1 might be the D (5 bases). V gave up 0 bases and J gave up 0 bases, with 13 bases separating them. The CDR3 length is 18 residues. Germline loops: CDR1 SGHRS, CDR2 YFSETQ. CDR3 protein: CASSLAPGRASGANVLTF. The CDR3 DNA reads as TGCGCCAGCAGCTTGGCCCCCGGCAGGGCCTCTGGGGCCAACGTCCTGACTTTC.

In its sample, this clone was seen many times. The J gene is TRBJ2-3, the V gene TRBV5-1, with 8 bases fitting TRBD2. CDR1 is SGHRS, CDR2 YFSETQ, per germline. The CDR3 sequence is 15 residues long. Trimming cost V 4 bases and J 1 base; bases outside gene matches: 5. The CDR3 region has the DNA TGCGCCAGCAGCCTTAGCGGGATTGGCACAGATACGCAGTATTTT. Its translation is CASSLSGIGTDTQYF.

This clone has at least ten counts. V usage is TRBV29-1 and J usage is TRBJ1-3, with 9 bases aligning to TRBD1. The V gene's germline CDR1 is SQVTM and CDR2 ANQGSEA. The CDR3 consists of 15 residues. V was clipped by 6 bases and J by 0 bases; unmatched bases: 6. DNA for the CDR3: TGCAGCGTAGGGGACAGGGCTTACTCTGGAAACACCATATATTTT. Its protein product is CSVGDRAYSGNTIYF. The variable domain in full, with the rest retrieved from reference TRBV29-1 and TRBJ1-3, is SAVISQKPSRDICQRGTSLTIQCQVDSQVTMMFWYRQQPGQSLTLIATANQGSEATYESGFVIDKFPISRPNLTFSTLTVSNMSPEDSSIYLCSVGDRAYSGNTIYFGEGSWLTVV.

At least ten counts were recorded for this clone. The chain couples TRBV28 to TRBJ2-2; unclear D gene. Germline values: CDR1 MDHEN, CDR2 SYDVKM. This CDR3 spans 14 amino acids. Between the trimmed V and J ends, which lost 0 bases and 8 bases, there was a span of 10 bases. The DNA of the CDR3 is TGTGCCAGCAGTTTATGGTCTGGTACAGGGGAGCTGTTTTTT. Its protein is CASSLWSGTGELFF.

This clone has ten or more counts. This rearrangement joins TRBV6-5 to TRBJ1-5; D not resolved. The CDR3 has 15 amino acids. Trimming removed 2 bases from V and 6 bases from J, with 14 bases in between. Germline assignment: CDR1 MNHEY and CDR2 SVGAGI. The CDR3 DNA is TGTGCCAGCAGTTACCGACGGAGTTCGGGTCAGCCCCAGCATTTT. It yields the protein CASSYRRSSGQPQHF.

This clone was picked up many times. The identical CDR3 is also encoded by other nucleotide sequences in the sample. The CDR3 DNA is TGTGCCAGCAGCGTAGCGGGGGCTGGAAACACCATATATTTT. Translating gives CASSVAGAGNTIYF. This chain uses TRBV9 with TRBJ1-3; a possible D gene is TRBD1 (5 bases). The V end lost 0 bases, the J end lost 2 bases, and 6 bases lay between the germline ends. Germline V CDR1 and CDR2: SGDLS, YYNGEE. CDR3 size: 14 residues.

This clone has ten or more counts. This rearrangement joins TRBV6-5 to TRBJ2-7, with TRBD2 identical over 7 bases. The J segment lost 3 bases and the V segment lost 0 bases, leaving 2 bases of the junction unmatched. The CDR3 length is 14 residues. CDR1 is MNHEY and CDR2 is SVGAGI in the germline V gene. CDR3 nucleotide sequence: TGTGCCAGCAGTTACTCGGGGGGGGACTACGAGCAGTACTTC. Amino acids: CASSYSGGDYEQYF.

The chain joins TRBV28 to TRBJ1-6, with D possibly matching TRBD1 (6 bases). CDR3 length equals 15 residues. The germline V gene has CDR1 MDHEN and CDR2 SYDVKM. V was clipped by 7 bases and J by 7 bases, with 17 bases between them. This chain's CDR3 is CASKRGGQENSPLHF. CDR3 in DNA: TGTGCCAGCAAGAGGGGGGGGCAGGAAAATTCACCCCTCCACTTT.

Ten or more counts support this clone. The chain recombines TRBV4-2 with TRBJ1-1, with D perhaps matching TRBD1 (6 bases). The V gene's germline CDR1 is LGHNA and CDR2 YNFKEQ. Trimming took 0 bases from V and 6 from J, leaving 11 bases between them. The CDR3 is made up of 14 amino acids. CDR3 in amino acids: CASSQEGGAAEAFF. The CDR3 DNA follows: TGTGCCAGCAGCCAAGAAGGGGGGGCTGCTGAAGCTTTCTTT.

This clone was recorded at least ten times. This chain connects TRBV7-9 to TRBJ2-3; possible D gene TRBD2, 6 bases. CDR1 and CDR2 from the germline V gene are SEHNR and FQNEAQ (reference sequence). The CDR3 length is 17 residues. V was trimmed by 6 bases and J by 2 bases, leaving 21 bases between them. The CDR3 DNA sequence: TGTGCCAGCAGTTCCCGGGGGTTACGAACCATCACAGATACGCAGTATTTT. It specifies CASSSRGLRTITDTQYF. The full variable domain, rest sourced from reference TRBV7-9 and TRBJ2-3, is DTGVSQNPRHKITKRGQNVTFRCDPISEHNRLYWYRQTLGQGPEFLTYFQNEAQLEKSRLLSDRFSAERPKGSFSTLEIQRTEQGDSAMYLCASSSRGLRTITDTQYFGPGTRLTVL.

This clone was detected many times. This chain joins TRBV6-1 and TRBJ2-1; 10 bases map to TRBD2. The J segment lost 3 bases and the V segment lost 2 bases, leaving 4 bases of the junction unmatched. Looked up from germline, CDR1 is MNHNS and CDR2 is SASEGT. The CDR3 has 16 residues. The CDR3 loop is CASSESTSGDYNEQFF. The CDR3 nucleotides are TGTGCCAGCAGTGAATCTACTAGCGGGGACTACAATGAGCAGTTCTTC.

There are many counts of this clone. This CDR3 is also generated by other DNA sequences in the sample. The CDR3 protein is CASSPGQGNSGANVLTF. The CDR3 nucleotides read TGTGCCAGCAGTCCGGGACAGGGAAATTCTGGGGCCAACGTCCTGACTTTC. The V and J genes are TRBV2 and TRBJ2-6, with 9 bases aligning to TRBD1. Trimming removed 5 bases from V and 1 base from J; junction bases left unmatched: 6. Germline CDR1 reads SNHLY; CDR2 reads FYNNEI. The CDR3 length is 17 residues.

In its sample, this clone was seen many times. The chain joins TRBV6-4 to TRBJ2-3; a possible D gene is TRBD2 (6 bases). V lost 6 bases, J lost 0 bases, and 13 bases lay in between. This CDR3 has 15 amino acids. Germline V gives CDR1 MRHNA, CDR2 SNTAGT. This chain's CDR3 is CASSEGTSSTDTQYF. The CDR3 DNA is TGTGCCAGCAGCGAAGGGACTTCTAGCACAGATACGCAGTATTTT.

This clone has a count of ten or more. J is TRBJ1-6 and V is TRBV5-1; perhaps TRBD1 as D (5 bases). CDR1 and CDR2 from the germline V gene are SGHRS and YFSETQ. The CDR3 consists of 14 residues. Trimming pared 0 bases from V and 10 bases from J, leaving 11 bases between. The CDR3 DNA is TGCGCCAGCAGCTTGGCCAGGGCCAACTCACCCCTCCACTTT. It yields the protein CASSLARANSPLHF. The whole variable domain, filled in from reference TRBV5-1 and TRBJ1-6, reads KAGVTQTPRYLIKTRGQQVTLSCSPISGHRSVSWYQQTPGQGLQFLFEYFSETQRNKGNFPGRFSGRQFSNSRSEMNVSTLELGDSALYLCASSLARANSPLHFGNGTRLTVT.